A selection of T cell receptor beta chains follows, all from one sample in a study of blood T cell repertoires in COVID-19. Sequenced by immunoSEQ multiplex PCR; TCRdb stores in-frame clones only, minus some. The sample yields over 130,000 clones, about four fifths seen once. The sequenced sample consisted of peripheral blood. The source of these receptors is a man aged 30 to 45 with COVID-19, enrolled during active disease. Both conserved end residues are part of each CDR3. The D gene is left open where the match is weak. A clone size is listed for some rows: how often the clone was seen (once, few, many), or a class if it is expanded.

size	D	J	V	DNA	CDR3
NA	TRBD1	TRBJ1-2	TRBV30	TGTGCCTGGACCGGGACAGCGAACTATGGCTACACCTTC	CAWTGTANYGYTF
NA	TRBD2	TRBJ2-7	TRBV6-5	TGTGCCAGCAGTAGACAAGCGGGACCCTACGAGCAGTACTTC	CASSRQAGPYEQYF
NA	NA	TRBJ1-4	TRBV6-5	TGTGCCAGCATTAACACGGGGGGTAATGAAAAACTGTTTTTT	CASINTGGNEKLFF
NA	TRBD1	TRBJ2-5	TRBV6-5	TGTGCCAGCAGTAGGACAGGATTTATCGAGACCCAGTACTTC	CASSRTGFIETQYF
NA	NA	TRBJ2-5	TRBV5-4	TGTGCCAGCAGCCTCGGGACAAGCCAAGAGACCCAGTACTTC	CASSLGTSQETQYF
NA	NA	TRBJ1-4	TRBV11-2	TGTGCCAGCAGCTTAGGACAGCCAACTAATGAAAAACTGTTTTTT	CASSLGQPTNEKLFF
NA	NA	TRBJ2-1	TRBV6-4	TGTGCCAGCAGTCAAGACAGAAACAATGAGCAGTTCTTC	CASSQDRNNEQFF
NA	TRBD1	TRBJ1-1	TRBV6-2/TRBV6-3	TGTGCCAGCAGTTACTCGACAGGGTTTAACGCGAACACTGAAGCTTTCTTT	CASSYSTGFNANTEAFF
NA	NA	TRBJ1-5	TRBV23-1	TGCGCCAGCACCCAGGTGGGCAGTCAGCCCCAGCATTTT	CASTQVGSQPQHF
NA	NA	TRBJ2-1	TRBV5-5	TGTGCCAGCAGCTTGAGCTCAGGGGAATACAATGAGCAGTTCTTC	CASSLSSGEYNEQFF
NA	NA	TRBJ1-5	TRBV11-2	TGTGCCAGCAGCTACTTTGAATCATCCCAGCCCCAGCATTTT	CASSYFESSQPQHF
NA	TRBD2	TRBJ2-2	TRBV5-1	TGCGCCAGCAACTTGGTCGGAGGACTAGCGGGAGTGCTTCCCGGGGAGCTGTTTTTT	CASNLVGGLAGVLPGELFF
NA	NA	TRBJ1-5	TRBV6-5	TGTGCCAGCAGTCGGGACTTTAGCAATCAGCCCCAGCATTTT	CASSRDFSNQPQHF
NA	NA	TRBJ2-2	TRBV28	TGTGCCAGCAGTTTTGGAGGGCAGGGCGGGGAGCTGTTTTTT	CASSFGGQGGELFF
once	NA	TRBJ1-1	TRBV6-5	TGTGCCAGCCAAACATTTCCCACTGAAGCTTTCTTT	CASQTFPTEAFF
NA	NA	TRBJ2-3	TRBV24-1	TGTGCCACCAGTGATTTGATTGGGCGCACAGATACGCAGTATTTT	CATSDLIGRTDTQYF
NA	TRBD1	TRBJ2-2	TRBV2	TGTGCCAGCAGTGAAGCGCGGGACAGGGTTGAGGCCGGGGAGCTGTTTTTT	CASSEARDRVEAGELFF
NA	NA	TRBJ2-7	TRBV18	TGTGCCAGCTCACCTGGACTTCCTGGGATCGAGCAGTACTTC	CASSPGLPGIEQYF
NA	NA	TRBJ2-7	TRBV10-3	TGTGCCATCAGCGGACAGACCTACGAGCAGTACTTC	CAISGQTYEQYF
NA	TRBD1	TRBJ1-2	TRBV15	TGTGCCACCAGCAGAGATAGGACAGGGGAAGGCTACACCTTC	CATSRDRTGEGYTF
NA	NA	TRBJ1-2	TRBV6-6	TGTGCCAGCAGCCGTGGACAGAACTATGGCTACACCTTC	CASSRGQNYGYTF
NA	TRBD1	TRBJ1-3	TRBV25-1	TGTGCCAGCAGTTCTTCCCGGGACAGGGGTTCTGGAAACACCATATATTTT	CASSSSRDRGSGNTIYF
NA	TRBD2	TRBJ2-7	TRBV10-3	TGTGCCACCGTAGCGGGTATTAGCTCCTACGAGCAGTACTTC	CATVAGISSYEQYF
NA	NA	TRBJ1-2	TRBV19	TGTGCCAGTAATTTGATGGCCGGAGCAGCCCTAAGCTACACCTTC	CASNLMAGAALSYTF
NA	NA	TRBJ1-5	TRBV28	TGTGCCAGCAGTTTCTCCCTCGGGGGGAGACAGCCCCAGCATTTT	CASSFSLGGRQPQHF
NA	NA	TRBJ2-7	TRBV29-1	TGCAGCGTTGACTCTCAGGGCGGCGAGCAGTACTTC	CSVDSQGGEQYF
NA	NA	TRBJ2-2	TRBV30	TGTGCCTGGAGTGTCAAGACAGGGAGGACCGGGGAGCTGTTTTTT	CAWSVKTGRTGELFF
NA	NA	TRBJ2-1	TRBV7-2	TGTGCCAGCAGCAAATCAGGGGCGAGCTCCTACAATGAGCAGTTCTTC	CASSKSGASSYNEQFF
NA	NA	TRBJ1-1	TRBV24-1	TGTGCCACCAGTGATGGCTCGCAGGCCGGTAGGAACACTGAAGCTTTCTTT	CATSDGSQAGRNTEAFF
once	TRBD1	TRBJ1-1	TRBV5-1	TGCGCCAGCAGCCCGGGACAGGGGAACACTGAAGCTTTCTTT	CASSPGQGNTEAFF
NA	TRBD1	TRBJ1-5	TRBV7-2	TGTGCCAGCAGCTTAGCCGGGACAGCTAATCAGCCCCAGCATTTT	CASSLAGTANQPQHF
few	NA	TRBJ1-1	TRBV4-1	TGCGCCAGCAGCCAGGCACAGAACACTGAAGCTTTCTTT	CASSQAQNTEAFF
NA	NA	TRBJ2-7	TRBV25-1	TGTGCCAGCAGTGAGTTCGGAGGAGAGCAGTACTTC	CASSEFGGEQYF
NA	TRBD2	TRBJ2-7	TRBV4-1	TGCGCCAGCAGCCTCGAGCGGGAGGGCTACGAGCAGTACTTC	CASSLEREGYEQYF
NA	TRBD1	TRBJ1-4	TRBV6-5	TGTGCCAGCAGTTACTCACAGGGGACAAGTAATGAAAAACTGTTTTTT	CASSYSQGTSNEKLFF
NA	NA	TRBJ1-1	TRBV13	TGTGCCAGCAGCTTAGGGACAAGGAACACTGAAGCTTTCTTT	CASSLGTRNTEAFF
NA	NA	TRBJ1-4	TRBV6-4	TGTGCCAGCAGTGACTCACCCCGGACAGTGAGGGAGGAAAAACTGTTTTTT	CASSDSPRTVREEKLFF
NA	TRBD2	TRBJ2-7	TRBV5-4	TGTGCCAGCAGCTCCCCCGGGACTAGCGGTATCTACGAGCAGTACTTC	CASSSPGTSGIYEQYF
NA	NA	TRBJ2-5	TRBV28	TGTGCCAGCGGCCCGAGGGGGGGGGAAGAGACCCAGTACTTC	CASGPRGGEETQYF
few	NA	TRBJ1-5	TRBV10-3	TGTGCCATCAGTGACGGACTTTATAGCAATCAGCCCCAGCATTTT	CAISDGLYSNQPQHF